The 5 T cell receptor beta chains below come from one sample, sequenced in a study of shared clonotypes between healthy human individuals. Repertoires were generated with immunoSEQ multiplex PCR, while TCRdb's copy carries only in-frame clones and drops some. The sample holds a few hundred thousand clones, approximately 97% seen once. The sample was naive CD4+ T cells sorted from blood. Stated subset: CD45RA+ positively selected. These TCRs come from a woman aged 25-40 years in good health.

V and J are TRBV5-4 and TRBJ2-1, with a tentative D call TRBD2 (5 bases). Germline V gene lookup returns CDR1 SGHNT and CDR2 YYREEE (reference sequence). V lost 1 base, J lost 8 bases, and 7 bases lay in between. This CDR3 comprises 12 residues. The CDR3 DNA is TGTGCCAGCAGCTTGACGGGATATGAGCAGTTCTTC. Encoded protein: CASSLTGYEQFF.

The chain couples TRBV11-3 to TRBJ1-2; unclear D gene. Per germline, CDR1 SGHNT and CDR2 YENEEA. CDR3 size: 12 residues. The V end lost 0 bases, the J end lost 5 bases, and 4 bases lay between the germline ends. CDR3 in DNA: TGTGCCAGCAGCTTAGACGGATATGGCTACACCTTC. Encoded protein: CASSLDGYGYTF. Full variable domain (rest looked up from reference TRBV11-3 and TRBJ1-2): EAGVVQSPRYKIIEKKQPVAFWCNPISGHNTLYWYLQNLGQGPELLIRYENEEAVDDSQLPKDRFSAERLKGVDSTLKIQPAELGDSAVYLCASSLDGYGYTFGSGTRLTVV.

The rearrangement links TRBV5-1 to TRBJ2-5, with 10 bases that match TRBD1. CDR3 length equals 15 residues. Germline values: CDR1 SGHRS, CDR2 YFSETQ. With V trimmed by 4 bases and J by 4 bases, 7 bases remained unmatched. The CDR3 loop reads CASSLSGQGLETQYF. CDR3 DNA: TGCGCCAGCAGCCTGTCGGGACAGGGGTTAGAGACCCAGTACTTC.

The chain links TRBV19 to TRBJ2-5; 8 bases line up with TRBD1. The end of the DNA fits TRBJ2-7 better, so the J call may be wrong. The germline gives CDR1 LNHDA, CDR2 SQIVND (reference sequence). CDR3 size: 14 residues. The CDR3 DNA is TGTGCCAGTAGTGCGACAGGGGACTCCTACGAGCAGTACTTC. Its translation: CASSATGDSYEQYF.

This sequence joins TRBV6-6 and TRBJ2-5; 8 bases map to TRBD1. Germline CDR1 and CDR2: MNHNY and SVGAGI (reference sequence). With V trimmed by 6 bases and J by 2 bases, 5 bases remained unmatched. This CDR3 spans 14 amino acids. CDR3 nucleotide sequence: TGTGCCAGCAGCCCCAGGACAGGGCAAGAGACCCAGTACTTC. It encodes CASSPRTGQETQYF.